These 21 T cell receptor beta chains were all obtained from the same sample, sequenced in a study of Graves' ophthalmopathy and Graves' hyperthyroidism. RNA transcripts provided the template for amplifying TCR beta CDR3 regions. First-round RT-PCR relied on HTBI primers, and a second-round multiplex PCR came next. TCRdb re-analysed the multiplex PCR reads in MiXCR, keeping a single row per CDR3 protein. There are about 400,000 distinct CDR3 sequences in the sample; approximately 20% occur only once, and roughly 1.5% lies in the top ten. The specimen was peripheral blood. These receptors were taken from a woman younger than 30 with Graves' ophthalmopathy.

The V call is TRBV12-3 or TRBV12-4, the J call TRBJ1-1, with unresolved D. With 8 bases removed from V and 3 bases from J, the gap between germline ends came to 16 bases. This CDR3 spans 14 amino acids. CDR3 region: CASRTKLGDTEAFF. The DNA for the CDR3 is TGTGCCAGCCGTACTAAACTGGGCGACACTGAAGCTTTCTTT.

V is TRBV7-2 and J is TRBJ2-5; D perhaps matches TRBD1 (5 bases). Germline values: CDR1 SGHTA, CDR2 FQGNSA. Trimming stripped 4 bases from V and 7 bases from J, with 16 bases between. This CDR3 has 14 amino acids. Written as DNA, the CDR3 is TGTGCCAGCAGCTCGGACACCTTATCGGGGACCCAGTACTTC. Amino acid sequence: CASSSDTLSGTQYF.

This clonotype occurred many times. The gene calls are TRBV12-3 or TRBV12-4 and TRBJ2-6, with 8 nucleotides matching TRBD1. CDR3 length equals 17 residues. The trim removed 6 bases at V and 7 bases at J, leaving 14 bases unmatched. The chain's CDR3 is CASSPGQAFIRANVLTF. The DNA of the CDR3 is TGTGCCAGCAGCCCGGGACAGGCCTTTATCCGAGCCAACGTCCTGACTTTC.

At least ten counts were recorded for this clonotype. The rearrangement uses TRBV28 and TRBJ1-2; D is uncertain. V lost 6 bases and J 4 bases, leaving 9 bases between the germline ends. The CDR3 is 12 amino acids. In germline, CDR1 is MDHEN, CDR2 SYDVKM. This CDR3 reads CASSGTSYGYTF. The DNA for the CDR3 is TGTGCCAGCAGCGGAACCTCCTATGGCTACACCTTC.

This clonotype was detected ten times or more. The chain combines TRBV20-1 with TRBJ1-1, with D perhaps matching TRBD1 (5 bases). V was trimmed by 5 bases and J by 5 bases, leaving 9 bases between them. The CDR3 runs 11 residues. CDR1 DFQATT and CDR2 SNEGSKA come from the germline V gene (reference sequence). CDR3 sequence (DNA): TGCAGTGCTCCTCGGGGGACTGAAGCTTTCTTT. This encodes CSAPRGTEAFF.

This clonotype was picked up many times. The chain's CDR3 is CASSKGPGTGHGYTF. CDR3 DNA: TGTGCCAGCAGCAAAGGACCCGGGACAGGGCATGGCTACACCTTC. The V gene is TRBV7-9, the J gene TRBJ1-2, with TRBD1 matching over 9 bases. CDR1 is SEHNR, CDR2 FQNEAQ, per germline (reference sequence). CDR3 length equals 15 residues. The trim removed 5 bases at V and 6 bases at J, leaving 10 bases unmatched.

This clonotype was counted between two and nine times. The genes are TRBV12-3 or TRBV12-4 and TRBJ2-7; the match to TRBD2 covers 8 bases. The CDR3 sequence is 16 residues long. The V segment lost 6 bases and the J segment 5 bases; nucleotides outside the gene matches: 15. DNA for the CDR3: TGTGCCAGCAGGGAGAGCCGTAGCGGGGAGGCCCACGAGCAGTACTTC. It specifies CASRESRSGEAHEQYF.

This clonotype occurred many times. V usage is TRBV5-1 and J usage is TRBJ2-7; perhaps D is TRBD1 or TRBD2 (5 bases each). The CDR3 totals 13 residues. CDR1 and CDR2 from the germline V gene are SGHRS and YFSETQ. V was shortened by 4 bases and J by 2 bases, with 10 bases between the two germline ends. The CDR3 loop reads CASSRDGTYEQYF. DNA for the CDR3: TGCGCCAGCAGCCGGGACGGAACCTACGAGCAGTACTTC.

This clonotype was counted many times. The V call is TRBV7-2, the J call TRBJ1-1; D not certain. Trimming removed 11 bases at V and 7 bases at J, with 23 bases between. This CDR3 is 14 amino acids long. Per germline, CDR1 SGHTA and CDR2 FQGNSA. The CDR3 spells CAFGSMGRYGEAFF. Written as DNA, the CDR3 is TGTGCCTTCGGTTCAATGGGCCGCTACGGTGAAGCTTTCTTT.

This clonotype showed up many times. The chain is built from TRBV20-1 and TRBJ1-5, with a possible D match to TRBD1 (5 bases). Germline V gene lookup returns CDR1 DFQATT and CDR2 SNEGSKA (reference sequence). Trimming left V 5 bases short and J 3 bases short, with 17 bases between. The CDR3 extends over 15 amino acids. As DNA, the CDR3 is TGCAGTGCTGGGGGACGGCTCACCTCCAATCAGCCCCAGCATTTT. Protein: CSAGGRLTSNQPQHF.

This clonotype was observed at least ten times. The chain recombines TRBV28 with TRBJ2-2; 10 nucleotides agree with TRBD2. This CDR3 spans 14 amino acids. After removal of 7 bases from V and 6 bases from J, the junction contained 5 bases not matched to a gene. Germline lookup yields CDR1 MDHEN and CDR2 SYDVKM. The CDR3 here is CASKRGGSAGELFF. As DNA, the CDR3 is TGTGCCAGCAAGCGGGGGGGCTCCGCCGGGGAGCTGTTTTTT. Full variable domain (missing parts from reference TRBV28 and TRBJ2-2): DVKVTQSSRYLVKRTGEKVFLECVQDMDHENMFWYRQDPGLGLRLIYFSYDVKMKEKGDIPEGYSVSREKKERFSLILESASTNQTSMYLCASKRGGSAGELFFGEGSRLTVL.

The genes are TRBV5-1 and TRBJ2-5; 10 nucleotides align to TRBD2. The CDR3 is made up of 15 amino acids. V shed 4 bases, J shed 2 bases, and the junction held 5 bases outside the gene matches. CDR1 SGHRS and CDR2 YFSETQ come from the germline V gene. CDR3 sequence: CASSRGLAYQETQYF. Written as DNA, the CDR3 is TGCGCCAGCAGCAGGGGACTAGCGTATCAAGAGACCCAGTACTTC.

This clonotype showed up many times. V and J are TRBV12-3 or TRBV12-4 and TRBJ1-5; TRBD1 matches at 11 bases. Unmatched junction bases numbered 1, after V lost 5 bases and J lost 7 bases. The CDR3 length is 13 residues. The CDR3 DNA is TGTGCCAGCAGTGGGACAGGGGGACAGCCCCAGCATTTT. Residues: CASSGTGGQPQHF.

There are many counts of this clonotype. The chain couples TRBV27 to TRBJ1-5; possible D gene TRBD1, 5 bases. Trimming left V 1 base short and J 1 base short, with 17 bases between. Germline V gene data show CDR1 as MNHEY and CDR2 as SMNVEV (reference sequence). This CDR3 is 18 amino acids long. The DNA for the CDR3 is TGTGCCAGCAGTTTATGTCCCTGGGGGGAGAGGAGCAATCAGCCCCAGCATTTT. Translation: CASSLCPWGERSNQPQHF.

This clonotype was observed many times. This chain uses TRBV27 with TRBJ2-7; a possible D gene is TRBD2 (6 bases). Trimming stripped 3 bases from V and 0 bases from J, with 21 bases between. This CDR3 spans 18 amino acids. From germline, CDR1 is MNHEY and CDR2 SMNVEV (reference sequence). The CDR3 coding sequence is TGTGCCAGCAGTTTCCTCCCCCTGGCGGGGACGAGCTCCTACGAGCAGTACTTC. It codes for CASSFLPLAGTSSYEQYF.

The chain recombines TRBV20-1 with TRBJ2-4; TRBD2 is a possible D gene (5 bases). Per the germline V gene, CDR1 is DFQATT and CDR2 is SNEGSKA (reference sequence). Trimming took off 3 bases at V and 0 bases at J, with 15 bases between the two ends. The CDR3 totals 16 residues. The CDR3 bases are TGCAGTGCTAGTCCCCAGCGCGGGCAAGCCAAAAACATTCAGTACTTC. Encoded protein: CSASPQRGQAKNIQYF.

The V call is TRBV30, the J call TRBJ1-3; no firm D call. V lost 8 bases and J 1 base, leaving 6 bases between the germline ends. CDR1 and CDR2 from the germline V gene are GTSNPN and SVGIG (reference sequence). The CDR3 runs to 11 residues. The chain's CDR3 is CAGDSGNTIYF. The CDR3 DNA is TGTGCCGGTGATTCTGGAAACACCATATATTTT.

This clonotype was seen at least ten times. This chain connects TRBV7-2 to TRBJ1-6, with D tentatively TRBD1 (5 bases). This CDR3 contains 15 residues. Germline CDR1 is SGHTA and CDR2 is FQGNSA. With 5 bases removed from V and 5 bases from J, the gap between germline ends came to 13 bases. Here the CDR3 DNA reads TGTGCCAGCAGCGCCCGACAGCGGCATAATTCACCCCTCCACTTT. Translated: CASSARQRHNSPLHF.

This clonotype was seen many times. CDR3 DNA: TGTGCCAGCAGTTTCCTCCTCTGGAGCTCCTACGAGCAGTACTTC. It translates to CASSFLLWSSYEQYF. This chain joins TRBV12-3 or TRBV12-4 and TRBJ2-7, with no clear D. The CDR3 length is 15 residues. Trimming removed 3 bases at V and 0 bases at J, with 12 bases between.

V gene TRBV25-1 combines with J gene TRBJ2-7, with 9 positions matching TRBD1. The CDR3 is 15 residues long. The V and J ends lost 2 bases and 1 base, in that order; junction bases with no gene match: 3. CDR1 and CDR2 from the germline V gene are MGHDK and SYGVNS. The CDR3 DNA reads TGTGCCAGCAGTGAAACCGGGACAGGGTCCTACGAGCAGTACTTC. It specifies CASSETGTGSYEQYF.

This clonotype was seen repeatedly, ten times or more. The CDR3 spells CASSNPQGLNTEAFF. CDR3 nucleotide sequence: TGCGCCAGCAGCAACCCCCAGGGATTGAACACTGAAGCTTTCTTT. V is TRBV5-1 and J is TRBJ1-1; D is possibly TRBD1 (5 bases). V lost 4 bases, J lost 0 bases, and 13 bases lay in between. This CDR3 has 15 amino acids. Germline V gives CDR1 SGHRS, CDR2 YFSETQ. The full variable domain, with the rest looked up from reference TRBV5-1 and TRBJ1-1, is KAGVTQTPRYLIKTRGQQVTLSCSPISGHRSVSWYQQTPGQGLQFLFEYFSETQRNKGNFPGRFSGRQFSNSRSEMNVSTLELGDSALYLCASSNPQGLNTEAFFGQGTRLTVV.